A single sample gave rise to the 11 T cell receptor beta chains below, sequenced in a study of blood T cells in healthy people across ages. A second PCR of 7 to 11 cycles used a sample-barcoded 5' primer and a J-beta primer mix. TCRdb reprocessed the 5' RACE reads with MiXCR, giving one entry per CDR3 protein. The data show hundreds of thousands of distinct CDR3 sequences, with about 43% seen just once and 25% to 35% held by the top ten. Sample: blood. Receptors originate from a man at least 80 years old in good health.

The chain is built from TRBV28 and TRBJ2-3; 7 bases align to TRBD1. The CDR3 totals 16 residues. V lost 7 bases and J lost 0; bases outside the gene matches: 10. Germline CDR1 reads MDHEN; CDR2 reads SYDVKM. The CDR3 sequence: CASTFNRGLSTDTQYF. The CDR3 nucleotides read TGTGCCAGCACTTTTAACAGGGGTTTAAGCACAGATACGCAGTATTTT.

As to this clonotype: A much larger clone differs from this one at a single base, so this may be a read error. The CDR3 loop is CASSLFREETQFF. DNA of the CDR3: TGTGCCAGCAGCTTGTTTCGTGAAGAGACCCAGTTCTTC. The chain uses TRBV7-2 and TRBJ2-1; D is ambiguous. This CDR3 contains 13 residues. The germline V gene has CDR1 SGHTA and CDR2 FQGNSA. V lost 3 bases and J 13 bases, leaving 16 bases between the germline ends.

The CDR3 sequence: CASSPGHGQETQYF. CDR3 nucleotide sequence: TGTGCCAGCTCACCAGGACACGGGCAAGAGACCCAGTACTTC. The genes are TRBV18 and TRBJ2-5; possibly TRBD1 for D (5 bases). Trimming left V 2 bases short and J 2 bases short, with 9 bases between. Germline V lookup: CDR1 KGHSH, CDR2 LQKENI. CDR3 length: 14 residues.

This clonotype was seen repeatedly, ten times or more. The chain is built from TRBV15 and TRBJ2-7, with 11 bases matching TRBD1. This CDR3 is 16 amino acids long. In germline, CDR1 is LNHNV, CDR2 YYDKDF (reference sequence). V gave up 2 bases and J gave up 1 base; unmatched junction bases: 4. The CDR3 DNA follows: TGTGCCACCAGCAGATCACGGGACAGGGGGTCCTACGAGCAGTACTTC. Protein sequence: CATSRSRDRGSYEQYF.

V usage is TRBV2 and J usage is TRBJ1-6, with 8 positions matching TRBD1. Germline assignment: CDR1 SNHLY and CDR2 FYNNEI. CDR3 length: 15 residues. V shed 8 bases and J 10 bases; nucleotides not matched to a gene: 13. CDR3 sequence (DNA): TGTGCCAGCCACAAAACCGGGACAGGTCTATCACCCCTCCACTTT. Its translation is CASHKTGTGLSPLHF.

This chain connects TRBV5-1 to TRBJ2-5, with 8 bases lining up with TRBD2. V lost 3 bases, J lost 4 bases, and 11 bases stayed unmatched. CDR1 is SGHRS, CDR2 YFSETQ, per germline. The CDR3 spans 16 residues. Here the CDR3 reads CASSSDPGTRGETQYF. The CDR3 nucleotides read TGCGCCAGCAGCTCTGACCCCGGGACTAGAGGAGAGACCCAGTACTTC. Full variable domain (remainder filled in from reference TRBV5-1 and TRBJ2-5): KAGVTQTPRYLIKTRGQQVTLSCSPISGHRSVSWYQQTPGQGLQFLFEYFSETQRNKGNFPGRFSGRQFSNSRSEMNVSTLELGDSALYLCASSSDPGTRGETQYFGPGTRLLVL.

This clonotype came up a few times. The chain recombines TRBV20-1 with TRBJ2-2; 7 bases agree with TRBD2. J gave up 7 bases and V 3 bases, and 14 bases lay outside the gene matches. This CDR3 comprises 16 residues. Germline assignment: CDR1 DFQATT and CDR2 SNEGSKA (reference sequence). CDR3 nucleotide sequence: TGCAGTGCTAGCCCGCGGGAGTGGAGTATGGACGGGGAGCTGTTTTTT. Translation gives CSASPREWSMDGELFF.

This clonotype was picked up a small number of times. The chain is built from TRBV27 and TRBJ1-2, with D unclear. Trimming stripped 5 bases from V and 7 bases from J, with 17 bases between. Germline V gene data show CDR1 as MNHEY and CDR2 as SMNVEV (reference sequence). The length of the CDR3 is 14 residues. The DNA for the CDR3 is TGTGCCAGCAGTCCGCGGACCGCCCGGACTGGCTACACCTTC. Translating gives CASSPRTARTGYTF.

This clonotype showed up many times. This chain uses TRBV24-1 with TRBJ2-3; D is undetermined. Trimming pared 6 bases from V and 4 bases from J, leaving 4 bases between. The CDR3 totals 11 residues. Germline CDR1 reads KGHDR; CDR2 reads SFDVKD. CDR3 amino acids: CATSFSDTQYF. CDR3 nucleotide sequence: TGTGCCACCAGTTTTTCAGATACGCAGTATTTT.

Concerning this clonotype itself: Given a much more abundant clone one base away, this may be a read error. This chain links TRBV3-1 with TRBJ1-5; unclear D gene. CDR1 and CDR2 from the germline V gene are LGHDT and YNNKEL (reference sequence). The CDR3 spans 14 residues. CDR3 residues: CASNQTSGNQPQHF. CDR3 nucleotides: TGTGCCAGCAACCAAACTAGTGGGAATCAGCCCCAGCATTTT.

The rearrangement uses TRBV7-8 and TRBJ2-7, with TRBD2 matching 12 bases. V was clipped by 5 bases and J by 7 bases; unmatched bases: 9. The CDR3 loop spans 15 amino acids. The germline gives CDR1 SGHVS, CDR2 FQNEAQ. The CDR3 is CASSIGLAGLREQYF. The CDR3 nucleotides are TGTGCCAGCAGCATCGGACTAGCGGGGTTACGGGAGCAGTACTTC.